The 23 T cell receptor beta chains below come from one sample, sequenced in a study of blood T cell repertoires in COVID-19. Assay used: immunoSEQ multiplex PCR; TCRdb lists only in-frame clones, some missing. The sample lists around 130,000 clones, around 83% occurring once. The material sequenced was PBMCs or T cells enriched from blood (not recorded which). These receptors came from a woman aged 25 to 39 who had recovered from COVID-19.

The chain is built from TRBV6-1 and TRBJ1-2; the D is unclear. CDR3 length equals 15 residues. Germline values: CDR1 MNHNS, CDR2 SASEGT. Trimming shortened V by 2 bases and J by 5 bases, and 15 bases separated the two germline ends. The CDR3 here is CASSERSRPAYGYTF. The CDR3 coding sequence is TGTGCCAGCAGTGAACGGAGTCGGCCAGCTTATGGCTACACCTTC.

This clone was counted many times. The chain joins TRBV4-1 to TRBJ2-1; 8 bases agree with TRBD2. Germline V CDR1 and CDR2: MGHRA, YSYEKL. V dropped 0 bases and J dropped 6; count of bases not matched to a gene: 13. The CDR3 covers 18 residues. DNA of the CDR3: TGCGCCAGCAGCCAAGATCGGGGACTAGGGATACTACCCAATGAGCAGTTCTTC. Encoded protein: CASSQDRGLGILPNEQFF.

The V gene is TRBV5-8, the J gene TRBJ2-1, with TRBD1 matching over 7 bases. The CDR3 length is 15 residues. V was clipped by 2 bases and J by 2 bases; unmatched bases: 4. Germline V gene data show CDR1 as SGHTS and CDR2 as YDEGEE. The CDR3 loop is CASSFTGATYNEQFF. CDR3 DNA sequence: TGTGCCAGCAGCTTTACAGGGGCGACCTACAATGAGCAGTTCTTC.

The rearrangement links TRBV11-2 to TRBJ1-5; 7 bases map to TRBD1. Germline-derived CDR1 and CDR2 are SGHAT and FQNNGV. This CDR3 region has 16 residues. Trimming cost V 4 bases and J 6 bases; bases outside gene matches: 12. CDR3: CASSWGRGRGPQPQHF. The CDR3, as DNA: TGTGCCAGCAGCTGGGGTCGTGGAAGGGGGCCTCAGCCCCAGCATTTT. The full variable domain, its missing parts supplied by reference TRBV11-2 and TRBJ1-5, is EAGVAQSPRYKIIEKRQSVAFWCNPISGHATLYWYQQILGQGPKLLIQFQNNGVVDDSQLPKDRFSAERLKGVDSTLKIQPAKLEDSAVYLCASSWGRGRGPQPQHFGDGTRLSIL.

This clone was seen once. This chain joins TRBV7-2 and TRBJ2-1, with 11 bases lining up with TRBD1. Germline V lookup: CDR1 SGHTA, CDR2 FQGNSA. Unmatched junction bases numbered 7, after V lost 5 bases and J lost 7 bases. This CDR3 comprises 15 residues. CDR3 in amino acids: CASSRTGGAQNEQFF. The DNA for the CDR3 is TGTGCCAGCAGCCGGACAGGGGGCGCCCAAAATGAGCAGTTCTTC.

J is TRBJ2-1 and V is TRBV6-2 or TRBV6-3; TRBD2 agrees at 8 bases. CDR3 length: 14 amino acids. The V gene's germline CDR1 is MNHEY and CDR2 SVGEGT. Unmatched junction bases numbered 1, after V lost 0 bases and J lost 6 bases. The CDR3 protein is CASSYSGTSNEQFF. In DNA, the CDR3 is TGTGCCAGCAGTTACTCAGGGACTAGCAATGAGCAGTTCTTC.

The rearrangement links TRBV7-3 to TRBJ2-2; a possible D gene is TRBD2 (6 bases). The CDR3 loop spans 15 amino acids. From germline, CDR1 is SGHTA and CDR2 FQGTGA. V lost 5 bases and J lost 2, with 12 bases in between. The CDR3 coding sequence is TGTGCCAGCAGCCGGGGGACGGGAAACACCGGGGAGCTGTTTTTT. This gives the protein CASSRGTGNTGELFF.

This clone was observed many times. V gene TRBV4-3 combines with J gene TRBJ2-3; tentatively, D is TRBD1 (6 bases). V lost 1 base and J lost 4, with 15 bases in between. This CDR3 is 16 amino acids long. Germline V lookup: CDR1 LGHNA, CDR2 YSLEER. CDR3 residues: CASSQASQGLADTQYF. In DNA, the CDR3 is TGCGCCAGCAGCCAAGCATCCCAGGGGCTGGCAGATACGCAGTATTTT.

This rearrangement joins TRBV6-5 to TRBJ2-1, with 9 nucleotides matching TRBD2. The junction had 4 bases not matched to a gene; V was cut back by 2 bases and J by 2 bases. The CDR3 sequence is 16 residues long. In germline, CDR1 is MNHEY, CDR2 SVGAGI. Written as DNA, the CDR3 is TGTGCCAGCAGTTACCGTAGCGGGAGTCCCTACAATGAGCAGTTCTTC. Translating gives CASSYRSGSPYNEQFF.

This sequence joins TRBV30 and TRBJ2-1; D uncertain. Germline V gives CDR1 GTSNPN, CDR2 SVGIG (reference sequence). The CDR3 extends over 15 amino acids. Deletions cut 2 bases from V and 0 bases from J, with 11 bases between. In DNA form, the CDR3 reads TGTGCCTGGAGTCTCGGGTTGAACTCCTACAATGAGCAGTTCTTC. This codes for CAWSLGLNSYNEQFF.

The chain has TRBV18 and TRBJ1-1; a weak D match, TRBD1 (6 bases). The CDR3 is 16 amino acids. Trimming pared 2 bases from V and 4 bases from J, leaving 17 bases between. Germline loops: CDR1 KGHSH, CDR2 LQKENI. CDR3 protein: CASSPVNRGGATEAFF. The DNA of the CDR3 is TGTGCCAGCTCACCAGTCAATCGTGGGGGGGCCACTGAAGCTTTCTTT.

The chain combines TRBV6-2 or TRBV6-3 with TRBJ2-1; 9 positions match TRBD2. Germline V gene sequence: CDR1 MNHEY, CDR2 SVGEGT. The trim removed 6 bases at V and 0 bases at J, leaving 3 bases unmatched. The CDR3 has 15 amino acids. This CDR3 reads CASSRLAASYNEQFF. CDR3 coding DNA: TGTGCCAGCAGCAGACTAGCGGCCTCCTACAATGAGCAGTTCTTC.

CDR3 protein: CASSLWTGKTGELFF. DNA for the CDR3: TGTGCCAGCAGCTTGTGGACAGGCAAAACCGGGGAGCTGTTTTTT. V and J are TRBV5-5 and TRBJ2-2, with 7 positions matching TRBD1. Per germline, CDR1 SGHKS and CDR2 YYEKEE (reference sequence). After removal of 1 base from V and 5 bases from J, the junction contained 5 bases not matched to a gene. The CDR3 contains 15 residues.

The chain recombines TRBV4-1 with TRBJ1-6, with 7 bases lining up with TRBD1. Germline V lookup: CDR1 MGHRA, CDR2 YSYEKL. The J segment lost 8 bases and the V segment lost 4 bases, leaving 8 bases of the junction unmatched. The CDR3 sequence is 15 residues long. This CDR3 reads CASSPWGRGDSPLHF. The CDR3 bases are TGCGCCAGCAGCCCCTGGGGCAGGGGGGATTCACCCCTCCACTTT.

The chain combines TRBV27 with TRBJ2-4; D is perhaps TRBD1 (5 bases). Germline V CDR1 and CDR2: MNHEY, SMNVEV (reference sequence). CDR3 size: 14 residues. The ends were cut back, 5 bases at V and 8 bases at J, with 16 bases in the middle. The CDR3 is CASSLKGNRDIQYF. The CDR3, as DNA: TGTGCCAGCAGTCTCAAGGGGAATCGGGACATTCAGTACTTC.

V usage is TRBV18 and J usage is TRBJ2-3; 9 bases line up with TRBD1. The ends lost 2 bases at V and 2 bases at J; junction bases unmatched: 5. This CDR3 has 16 amino acids. CDR1 and CDR2 (germline): KGHSH, LQKENI. CDR3 nucleotides: TGTGCCAGCTCACCAGGTGGACAGGGGTCCACAGATACGCAGTATTTT. This encodes CASSPGGQGSTDTQYF.

This sequence joins TRBV3-1 (or the pseudogene TRBV3-2) and TRBJ1-2; D is ambiguous. Germline CDR1 reads LGHDT; CDR2 reads YNNKEL (reference sequence). The CDR3 consists of 13 residues. The V end lost 4 bases, the J end lost 2 bases, and 8 bases lay between the germline ends. The CDR3 loop reads CASSPQRNYGYTF. As DNA, the CDR3 is TGTGCCAGCAGCCCCCAGAGGAACTATGGCTACACCTTC.

This clone has just a few counts. The same CDR3 can be traced to other DNA sequences in this sample. The gene calls are TRBV12-3 or TRBV12-4 and TRBJ1-2; no firm D call. The V and J ends lost 2 bases and 2 bases respectively, with 3 bases between them. The CDR3 consists of 12 residues. The CDR3 DNA reads TGTGCCAGCAGTTTACAAAACTATGGCTACACCTTC. Protein sequence: CASSLQNYGYTF.

This chain joins TRBV11-2 and TRBJ1-1, with TRBD1 matching over 8 bases. The CDR3 runs 14 residues. The germline CDR1 and CDR2 sequences are SGHAT and FQNNGV. With 3 bases clipped from V and 6 bases from J, the junction kept 6 bases outside the gene matches. CDR3 nucleotides: TGTGCCAGCAGCTTGTTGACAGGGGCCGCTGAAGCTTTCTTT. It is translated as CASSLLTGAAEAFF.

The chain joins TRBV7-9 to TRBJ1-1; possible D gene TRBD1, 6 bases. The CDR3 extends over 15 amino acids. Germline lookup yields CDR1 SEHNR and CDR2 FQNEAQ (reference sequence). V was trimmed by 4 bases and J by 1 base, leaving 13 bases between them. DNA for the CDR3: TGTGCCAGCAGCTCTTACAAGGGACAGAACACTGAAGCTTTCTTT. Residues: CASSSYKGQNTEAFF.

In this sample, this clone turned up once. The rearrangement links TRBV7-2 to TRBJ2-7; TRBD1 might be the D (5 bases). The CDR3 runs to 12 residues. Germline V gene data show CDR1 as SGHTA and CDR2 as FQGNSA. V dropped 5 bases and J dropped 5 bases, with 10 bases sitting between them. The DNA of the CDR3 is TGTGCCAGCAGCGTCCAGGGCCACGAGCAGTACTTC. As protein: CASSVQGHEQYF.

The sample holds a few counts of this clone. V usage is TRBV2 and J usage is TRBJ2-7; TRBD2 matches at 7 bases. J gave up 6 bases and V 1 base, and 3 bases lay outside the gene matches. CDR1 SNHLY and CDR2 FYNNEI come from the germline V gene. The length of the CDR3 is 13 residues. The CDR3 DNA reads TGTGCCAGCAGTGAAGGACCGGGGGGCGAGCAGTACTTC. It specifies CASSEGPGGEQYF.

This clone has just a few counts. The gene calls are TRBV7-2 and TRBJ2-1, with 9 bases fitting TRBD2. This CDR3 comprises 15 residues. J was trimmed by 2 bases and V by 3 bases; bases with no gene match: 2. Looked up from germline, CDR1 is SGHTA and CDR2 is FQGNSA. For the CDR3, the DNA is TGTGCCAGCAGCTTTAGCGGGAGCCCCTACAATGAGCAGTTCTTC. Encoded protein: CASSFSGSPYNEQFF. Supplemented by reference TRBV7-2 and TRBJ2-1, the full variable domain reads GAGVSQSPSNKVTEKGKDVELRCDPISGHTALYWYRQSLGQGLEFLIYFQGNSAPDKSGLPSDRFSAERTGGSVSTLTIQRTQQEDSAVYLCASSFSGSPYNEQFFGPGTRLTVL.